The 13 T cell receptor beta chains given below trace back to one sample, sequenced in a study of T-cell memory formation after mild COVID-19. TCRdb re-derived calls from the 5' RACE reads in MiXCR, one entry per CDR3 protein. The sample contains a few hundred thousand distinct CDR3 sequences, 8% to 10% of which appear only once. The material sequenced was PBMCs or a T cell subset sorted from them (not recorded which). These receptors were obtained from a man aged 18-30 years who had mild COVID-19 (a few samples of this study predate the infection). Cell type and time point are not known.

This clonotype was seen more than once but under ten times. The gene calls are TRBV7-2 and TRBJ2-2; tentatively, D is TRBD1 (6 bases). There are 13 residues in the CDR3. The germline CDR1 and CDR2 sequences are SGHTA and FQGNSA. Trimming cost V 6 bases and J 5 bases, with 10 bases left between them. The CDR3 here is CASRPQGTGELFF. CDR3 coding DNA: TGTGCCAGCAGACCACAGGGTACCGGGGAGCTGTTTTTT.

The rearrangement uses TRBV20-1 and TRBJ2-3, with TRBD1 matching over 7 bases. Unmatched junction bases numbered 10, after V lost 3 bases and J lost 4 bases. The germline gives CDR1 DFQATT, CDR2 SNEGSKA (reference sequence). The CDR3 is 15 amino acids. Here the CDR3 DNA reads TGCAGTGCTAGTGGGGACAGCGAGCCCCCAGATACGCAGTATTTT. Amino acid sequence: CSASGDSEPPDTQYF.

The table lists this clonotype with a few counts. The chain is built from TRBV4-2 and TRBJ2-7; TRBD2 aligns across 7 bases. CDR1 LGHNA and CDR2 YNFKEQ come from the germline V gene. After removal of 1 base from V and 12 bases from J, the junction contained 18 bases not matched to a gene. This CDR3 spans 16 amino acids. The CDR3 DNA is TGTGCCAGCAGCCAAGGCCGTCAGCGGGGTATATTGCGTTTGTACTTC. This codes for CASSQGRQRGILRLYF.

The chain employs TRBV6-4 and TRBJ2-2, with 8 bases lining up with TRBD1. Germline loops: CDR1 MRHNA, CDR2 SNTAGT. The V and J ends lost 8 bases and 4 bases, in that order; junction bases with no gene match: 6. CDR3 length: 14 amino acids. The CDR3 region is CASSIQGGTGELFF. The CDR3 region has the DNA TGTGCCAGCTCGATACAGGGGGGCACCGGGGAGCTGTTTTTT.

This clonotype has more than one count but fewer than ten. This sequence joins TRBV29-1 and TRBJ1-1; a weak D match, TRBD1 (5 bases). V was shortened by 8 bases and J by 1 base, with 20 bases between the two germline ends. There are 15 residues in the CDR3. The V gene's germline CDR1 is SQVTM and CDR2 ANQGSEA. CDR3 in DNA: TGCAGCACTAGGGTGGCAGGGAGTACGAACACTGAAGCTTTCTTT. As protein: CSTRVAGSTNTEAFF.

The count of this clonotype is one. Since a much larger clone is just one base distant, this may be a read error. The DNA of the CDR3 is TGCGCCAGCAGCTTGTCCCCGGGGGTGGAGACCCAGTACTTC. It yields the protein CASSLSPGVETQYF. V usage is TRBV5-1 and J usage is TRBJ2-5; possible D gene TRBD2, 6 bases. The V end lost 1 base, the J end lost 5 bases, and 12 bases lay between the germline ends. The CDR3 loop spans 14 amino acids. From germline, CDR1 is SGHRS and CDR2 YFSETQ.

This clonotype occurred a few times. The chain links TRBV12-3 or TRBV12-4 to TRBJ2-7; D ambiguous. V gave up 5 bases and J gave up 5 bases, with 10 bases separating them. CDR3 size: 12 residues. This CDR3 reads CASSPRFDEQYF. The CDR3, as DNA: TGTGCCAGCAGTCCCCGTTTCGACGAGCAGTACTTC.

This clonotype was picked up a small number of times. V gene TRBV5-1 combines with J gene TRBJ2-5; TRBD1 agrees at 7 bases. V gave up 7 bases and J gave up 2 bases; unmatched junction bases: 2. This CDR3 has 12 amino acids. The germline V gene has CDR1 SGHRS and CDR2 YFSETQ. The CDR3 loop reads CASGRGQETQYF. CDR3 coding DNA: TGCGCCAGCGGCAGGGGGCAAGAGACCCAGTACTTC.

There are a few counts of this clonotype. This chain connects TRBV4-3 to TRBJ1-2; D is unclear. The CDR3 runs to 15 residues. The germline V gene has CDR1 LGHNA and CDR2 YSLEER. Trimming cost V 1 base and J 4 bases, with 13 bases left between them. CDR3 coding DNA: TGCGCCAGCAGCCAAGTTGGAAGTTTACGCTATGGCTACACCTTC. Protein product: CASSQVGSLRYGYTF.

The chain joins TRBV12-3 or TRBV12-4 to TRBJ1-2, with TRBD1 matching over 8 bases. This CDR3 spans 14 amino acids. J gave up 8 bases and V 5 bases, and 10 bases lay outside the gene matches. The CDR3 bases are TGTGCCAGCAGTCGCGGACAGGGCTTTGGAGGCTACACCTTC. Protein: CASSRGQGFGGYTF.

This chain uses TRBV12-3 or TRBV12-4 with TRBJ2-7; TRBD1 or TRBD2 may be the D gene (5 bases each). V was cut by 6 bases and J by 6 bases, with 12 bases left in between. CDR3 length: 12 residues. This CDR3 reads CASSGTAGEQYV. For the CDR3, the DNA is TGTGCCAGCAGCGGGACCGCCGGCGAGCAGTACGTC.

The chain links TRBV5-1 to TRBJ2-5, with 7 bases fitting TRBD1. The CDR3 has 15 amino acids. Germline-derived CDR1 and CDR2 are SGHRS and YFSETQ. V lost 4 bases to trimming and J lost 5 bases; unmatched junction nucleotides: 11. CDR3 loop: CASSATGTDRETQYF. In nucleotides, the CDR3 is TGCGCCAGCAGCGCCACCGGGACGGACAGGGAGACCCAGTACTTC.

This clonotype was seen at least ten times. V gene TRBV19 combines with J gene TRBJ2-3; D is perhaps TRBD2 (5 bases). Trimming shortened V by 6 bases and J by 2 bases, and 9 bases separated the two germline ends. The CDR3 spans 13 residues. The germline V gene encodes CDR1 LNHDA and CDR2 SQIVND (reference sequence). The CDR3 reads CASRRGITDTQYF. CDR3 nucleotides: TGTGCCAGTAGACGGGGAATCACAGATACGCAGTATTTT. Full variable domain (missing parts from reference TRBV19 and TRBJ2-3): DGGITQSPKYLFRKEGQNVTLSCEQNLNHDAMYWYRQDPGQGLRLIYYSQIVNDFQKGDIAEGYSVSREKKESFPLTVTSAQKNPTAFYLCASRRGITDTQYFGPGTRLTVL.